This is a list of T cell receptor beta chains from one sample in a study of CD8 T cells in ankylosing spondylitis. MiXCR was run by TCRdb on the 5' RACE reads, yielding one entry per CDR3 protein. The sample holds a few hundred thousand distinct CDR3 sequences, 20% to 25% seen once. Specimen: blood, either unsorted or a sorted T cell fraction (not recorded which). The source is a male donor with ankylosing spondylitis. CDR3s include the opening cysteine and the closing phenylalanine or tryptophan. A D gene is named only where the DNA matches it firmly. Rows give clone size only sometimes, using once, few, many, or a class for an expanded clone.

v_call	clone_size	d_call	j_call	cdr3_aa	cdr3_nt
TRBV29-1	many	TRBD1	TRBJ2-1	CSVVIQGTGTYNEQFF	TGCAGCGTTGTAATTCAGGGGACAGGTACATACAATGAGCAGTTCTTC
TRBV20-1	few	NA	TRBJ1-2	CSARLQAPNYGYTF	TGCAGTGCTAGACTACAGGCCCCTAACTATGGCTACACCTTC
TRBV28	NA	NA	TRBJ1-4	CASSLSGPRQKLFF	TGTGCCAGCAGTTTGTCAGGGCCAAGACAAAAACTGTTTTTT
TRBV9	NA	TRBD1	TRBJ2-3	CASSPQDREGADTQYF	TGTGCCAGCAGCCCCCAGGACAGGGAAGGGGCAGATACGCAGTATTTT
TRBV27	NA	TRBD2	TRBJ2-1	CASSWRESTYEQFF	TGTGCCAGCAGTTGGCGGGAGAGCACGTATGAGCAGTTCTTC
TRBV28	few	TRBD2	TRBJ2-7	CASQRNLAGVNEQYF	TGTGCCAGCCAACGAAACCTAGCGGGAGTCAACGAGCAGTACTTC
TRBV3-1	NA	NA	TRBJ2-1	CASSQEGGARGRNEQFF	TGTGCCAGCAGCCAAGAAGGCGGGGCCCGGGGCCGTAATGAGCAGTTCTTC
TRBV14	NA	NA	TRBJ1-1	CASSLHRGGTEAFF	TGTGCCAGCAGCCTACACCGGGGAGGCACTGAAGCTTTCTTT
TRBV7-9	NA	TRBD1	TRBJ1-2	CASSFGGQGVVGYTF	TGTGCCAGCAGCTTTGGGGGACAGGGAGTAGTTGGCTACACCTTC
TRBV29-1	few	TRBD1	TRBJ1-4	CSAWTGSNEKLFF	TGCAGCGCGTGGACAGGTTCTAATGAAAAACTGTTTTTT
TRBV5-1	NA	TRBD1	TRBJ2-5	CASSLASRTGGGETQYF	TGCGCCAGCAGCTTGGCCTCCCGGACAGGGGGCGGAGAGACCCAGTACTTC
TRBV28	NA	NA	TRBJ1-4	CASSPRRLRNEKLFF	TGTGCCAGCAGCCCAAGGCGCCTACGGAATGAAAAACTGTTTTTT
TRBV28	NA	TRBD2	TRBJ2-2	CASRPTSGGAGELFF	TGTGCCAGCAGGCCGACTAGCGGCGGGGCCGGGGAGCTGTTTTTT
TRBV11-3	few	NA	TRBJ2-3	CASSLEAADTQYF	TGTGCCAGCAGCTTAGAGGCAGCAGATACGCAGTATTTT
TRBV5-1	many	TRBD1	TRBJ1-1	CASSGQGTSTEAFF	TGCGCCAGCAGCGGACAGGGGACGTCCACTGAAGCTTTCTTT
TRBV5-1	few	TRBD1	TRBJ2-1	CASSLATGTGSSYNEQFF	TGCGCCAGCAGCTTGGCGACCGGGACAGGGAGCTCCTACAATGAGCAGTTCTTC
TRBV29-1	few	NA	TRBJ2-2	CSARRGNTGELFF	TGCAGCGCTCGAAGGGGGAATACCGGGGAGCTGTTTTTT
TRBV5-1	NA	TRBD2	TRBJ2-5	CASRAGPEQETQYF	TGCGCCAGCAGAGCGGGGCCCGAGCAAGAGACCCAGTACTTC
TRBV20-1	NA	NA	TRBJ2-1	CSARDGARETTFPSYNEQFF	TGCAGTGCTAGAGACGGGGCTCGGGAAACCACATTCCCCTCCTACAATGAGCAGTTCTTC
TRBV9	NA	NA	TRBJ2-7	CASSVNPSDEQYF	TGTGCCAGCAGCGTAAACCCCTCAGACGAGCAGTACTTC
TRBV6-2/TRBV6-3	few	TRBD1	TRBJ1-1	CASSWGQGIRVNTEAFF	TGTGCCAGCAGCTGGGGACAGGGAATTCGAGTGAACACTGAAGCTTTCTTT
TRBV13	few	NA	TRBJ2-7	CASSLGRGVGQYF	TGTGCCAGCAGCTTAGGCCGGGGCGTCGGGCAGTACTTC
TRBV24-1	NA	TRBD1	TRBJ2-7	CATSDRTGSYEQYF	TGTGCCACCAGTGATAGGACAGGATCCTACGAGCAGTACTTC
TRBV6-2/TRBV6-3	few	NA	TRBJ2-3	CASSLNVPDTQYF	TGTGCCAGCAGTCTCAACGTGCCAGATACGCAGTATTTT
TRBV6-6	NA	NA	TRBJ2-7	CASSYPPNEQYF	TGTGCCAGCAGTTACCCCCCAAACGAGCAGTACTTC
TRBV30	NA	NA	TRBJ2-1	CAWSEIRGEQFF	TGTGCCTGGAGTGAGATTAGGGGGGAGCAGTTCTTC
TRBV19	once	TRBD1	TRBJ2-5	CASNGQEQETQYF	TGTGCCAGCAACGGACAGGAGCAAGAGACCCAGTACTTC
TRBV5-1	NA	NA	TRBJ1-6	CASSLEPSNSPLHF	TGCGCCAGCAGCTTGGAACCGTCTAATTCACCCCTCCACTTT
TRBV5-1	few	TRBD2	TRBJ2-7	CASSLTSGKGGYEQYF	TGCGCCAGCAGCTTGACTAGCGGGAAAGGTGGCTACGAGCAGTACTTC
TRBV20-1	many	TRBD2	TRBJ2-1	CSARDLAGGPEQFF	TGCAGTGCTAGAGATCTAGCGGGAGGGCCTGAGCAGTTCTTC
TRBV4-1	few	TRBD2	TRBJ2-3	CASSQRSVGTSGRAGHDTQYF	TGCGCCAGCAGCCAAAGGAGTGTCGGGACTAGCGGGAGGGCCGGTCACGATACGCAGTATTTT
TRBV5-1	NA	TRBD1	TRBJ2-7	CASSYTGVGSYEQYF	TGCGCCAGCAGCTATACAGGGGTGGGCTCCTACGAGCAGTACTTC
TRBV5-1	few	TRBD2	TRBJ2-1	CASSLVASGPDEQFF	TGCGCCAGCAGCTTGGTGGCTAGCGGGCCAGATGAGCAGTTCTTC
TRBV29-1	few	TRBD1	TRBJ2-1	CSVRDSYNEQFF	TGCAGCGTTAGGGACAGCTACAATGAGCAGTTCTTC
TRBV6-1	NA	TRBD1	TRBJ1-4	CASSQDRAEAEKLFF	TGTGCCAGCAGCCAGGACAGGGCTGAGGCTGAAAAACTGTTTTTT
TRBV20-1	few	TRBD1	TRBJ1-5	CSANTGGTGQPQHF	TGCAGTGCTAACACAGGGGGCACGGGTCAGCCCCAGCATTTT
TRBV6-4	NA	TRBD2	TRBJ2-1	CASSVLAGYNEQFF	TGTGCCAGCAGTGTGCTAGCGGGGTACAATGAGCAGTTCTTC
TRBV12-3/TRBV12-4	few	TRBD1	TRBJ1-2	CASSSEPAGQGADGYTF	TGTGCCAGCAGTTCCGAACCCGCGGGACAGGGGGCAGACGGCTACACCTTC
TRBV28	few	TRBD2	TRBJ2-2	CASSGVGLAGGPHTGELFF	TGTGCCAGCAGCGGAGTAGGGCTAGCGGGAGGGCCTCACACCGGGGAGCTGTTTTTT
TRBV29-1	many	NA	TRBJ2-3	CSVRGSDTQYF	TGCAGCGTTCGTGGTTCGGATACGCAGTATTTT
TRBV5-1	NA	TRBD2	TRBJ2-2	CASNLQKAGGVTGELFF	TGCGCCAGCAACCTTCAAAAGGCGGGAGGAGTCACCGGGGAGCTGTTTTTT
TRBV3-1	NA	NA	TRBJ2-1	CASSPHRGRQFF	TGTGCCAGCAGCCCCCATAGGGGTCGGCAGTTCTTC
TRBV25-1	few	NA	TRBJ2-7	CASNKLGYEQYF	TGTGCCAGCAACAAGCTGGGTTACGAGCAGTACTTC
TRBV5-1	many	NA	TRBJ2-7	CASREAFSGASEQYF	TGCGCCAGCAGAGAGGCTTTCTCGGGAGCGTCCGAGCAGTACTTC
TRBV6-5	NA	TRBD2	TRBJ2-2	CASSYSKGLGAAGELFF	TGTGCCAGCAGTTACTCGAAGGGACTAGGAGCAGCCGGGGAGCTGTTTTTT
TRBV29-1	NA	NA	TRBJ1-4	CSVGETPEKLFF	TGCAGCGTTGGGGAAACACCGGAAAAACTGTTTTTT
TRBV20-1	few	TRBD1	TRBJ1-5	CSASRDRGSNQPQHF	TGCAGTGCTAGCCGGGACAGGGGGAGCAATCAGCCCCAGCATTTT
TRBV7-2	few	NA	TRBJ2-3	CASSLERGLGNTQYF	TGTGCCAGCAGCTTAGAACGGGGGCTGGGGAATACGCAGTATTTT
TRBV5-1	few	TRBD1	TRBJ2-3	CASSSRDRGPDTQYF	TGCGCCAGCAGCTCCCGGGACAGGGGTCCAGATACGCAGTATTTT
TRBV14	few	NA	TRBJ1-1	CASSQDRRVNTEAFF	TGTGCCAGCAGCCAAGACAGAAGAGTGAACACTGAAGCTTTCTTT
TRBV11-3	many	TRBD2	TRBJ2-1	CASSLFGTRYNEQFF	TGTGCCAGCAGCTTATTCGGGACTAGATACAATGAGCAGTTCTTC
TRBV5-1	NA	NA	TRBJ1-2	CASSPDGGLYGYTF	TGCGCCAGCAGCCCGGATGGGGGACTCTATGGCTACACCTTC
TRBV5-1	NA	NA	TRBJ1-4	CASSGTGGRNEKLFF	TGCGCCAGCAGCGGTACGGGGGGAAGGAATGAAAAACTGTTTTTT
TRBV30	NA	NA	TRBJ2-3	CAWSQDSSGLYF	TGTGCCTGGAGCCAGGACTCCTCGGGCCTTTATTTT